This T cell receptor (beta chain) was profiled in a study of blood T cell repertoires in COVID-19. Study in general: The samples span acute and convalescent COVID-19 from the United States, Italy and Spain.

Methods used by the authors: Amplifying reference gene primers gave estimates of nucleated cell counts. Method: immunoSEQ multiplex PCR; TCRdb's copy keeps in-frame clones and lacks some. Clonal size and the V and J genes are those of that table, whereas D and trimming came from the DNA. The profile covers just over 250,000 clones, with more than 90% appearing a single time and under 3% taken by the ten largest. The CDR3 totals 17 residues. The ends lost 5 bases at V and 0 bases at J; junction bases unmatched: 10. Germline values: CDR1 SEHNR, CDR2 FQNEAQ (reference sequence). The rearrangement links TRBV7-9 to TRBJ1-1; 9 bases line up with TRBD1. The specimen sequenced was peripheral blood. The TCR sequence derives from a young adult with COVID-19, enrolled during active disease. CDR3 nucleotides: TGTGCCAGCAGCCTGGGACAGGGTAGAACTATGAACACTGAAGCTTTCTTT. Translating gives CASSLGQGRTMNTEAFF.